The 20 T cell receptor beta chains presented below share a single source sample, sequenced in a study of T cells after yellow fever vaccination. TCRdb independently ran MiXCR on the 5' RACE reads; one entry per CDR3 protein. The sample has roughly 50,000 distinct CDR3 sequences; roughly 7.5% are singletons. Sequenced material: CD8+ T cells sorted from PBMCs, taken approximately 16 days after the first yellow fever vaccination. The receptors originated from a man aged 18 to 30 who received the YFV17D yellow fever vaccine.

This clonotype was seen repeatedly, ten times or more. The chain employs TRBV7-3 and TRBJ2-2, with D maybe TRBD2 (5 bases). The length of the CDR3 is 14 residues. Germline V gene lookup returns CDR1 SGHTA and CDR2 FQGTGA. The V end lost 7 bases, the J end lost 2 bases, and 11 bases lay between the germline ends. The CDR3 DNA reads as TGTGCCAGCAAGTCGGGGATTAACACCGGGGAGCTGTTTTTT. Residues: CASKSGINTGELFF.

This clonotype was recorded many times. The chain couples TRBV5-1 to TRBJ2-3; D gene unclear. The CDR3 has 13 residues. Germline values: CDR1 SGHRS, CDR2 YFSETQ. V was trimmed by 1 base and J by 1 base, leaving 4 bases between them. The CDR3 DNA is TGCGCCAGCAGCTTGAGCCGCACAGATACGCAGTATTTT. It yields the protein CASSLSRTDTQYF.

At least ten counts were recorded for this clonotype. The V call is TRBV10-3, the J call TRBJ1-1; the match to TRBD1 covers 10 bases. This CDR3 contains 12 residues. The ends lost 11 bases at V and 5 bases at J; junction bases unmatched: 5. From germline, CDR1 is ENHRY and CDR2 SYGVKD. The CDR3 nucleotides read TGTGCCGTTCGACAGGGGGCTACTGAAGCTTTCTTT. This gives the protein CAVRQGATEAFF.

In this sample, this clonotype turned up many times. The V gene is TRBV11-2, the J gene TRBJ2-1, with D perhaps TRBD2 (6 bases). This CDR3 is built from 16 residues. In germline, CDR1 is SGHAT, CDR2 FQNNGV. The V and J ends lost 5 bases and 8 bases respectively, with 22 bases between them. The CDR3 protein is CASSPKGLARGDEQFF. The DNA of the CDR3 is TGTGCCAGCAGCCCAAAGGGACTCGCGCGCGGCGATGAGCAGTTCTTC. The full variable domain, in which reference TRBV11-2 and TRBJ2-1 provide the parts outside the CDR3, is EAGVAQSPRYKIIEKRQSVAFWCNPISGHATLYWYQQILGQGPKLLIQFQNNGVVDDSQLPKDRFSAERLKGVDSTLKIQPAKLEDSAVYLCASSPKGLARGDEQFFGPGTRLTVL.

This clonotype was seen ten or more times. The DNA for the CDR3 is TGCGCCAGCAGCTTGACGGGACAGGGATGGGCCGGGGAGCTGTTTTTT. Translated, it gives CASSLTGQGWAGELFF. The rearrangement joins TRBV5-1 to TRBJ2-2, with 9 bases fitting TRBD1. Germline V CDR1 and CDR2: SGHRS, YFSETQ. The junction had 7 bases not matched to a gene; V was cut back by 1 base and J by 6 bases. The CDR3 extends over 16 amino acids. The full variable domain, in which reference TRBV5-1 and TRBJ2-2 provide the parts outside the CDR3, is KAGVTQTPRYLIKTRGQQVTLSCSPISGHRSVSWYQQTPGQGLQFLFEYFSETQRNKGNFPGRFSGRQFSNSRSEMNVSTLELGDSALYLCASSLTGQGWAGELFFGEGSRLTVL.

This clonotype was counted between two and nine times. The J gene is TRBJ2-7, the V gene TRBV2, with D hard to call. This CDR3 is built from 16 residues. The V end was cut by 3 bases, the J end by 6 bases, with 21 bases between. Germline loops: CDR1 SNHLY, CDR2 FYNNEI. The CDR3 spells CASSEFVELRLGEQYF. CDR3 DNA sequence: TGTGCCAGCAGTGAGTTCGTGGAGCTCAGGCTCGGCGAGCAGTACTTC.

This chain joins TRBV7-9 and TRBJ2-1; D is possibly TRBD1 (6 bases). Germline-derived CDR1 and CDR2 are SEHNR and FQNEAQ (reference sequence). The length of the CDR3 is 13 residues. V was shortened by 6 bases and J by 5 bases, with 11 bases between the two germline ends. The CDR3 sequence is CASRQGVDNEQFF. The CDR3 DNA reads as TGTGCCAGCAGACAGGGTGTGGACAATGAGCAGTTCTTC.

The table lists this clonotype with many counts. The CDR3 bases are TGTGCCAGCAGCTTGGCCGTAAGGGAGGCAGATACGCAGTATTTT. It encodes CASSLAVREADTQYF. The V gene is TRBV5-5, the J gene TRBJ2-3; D perhaps matches TRBD2 (6 bases). Germline V gene data show CDR1 as SGHKS and CDR2 as YYEKEE (reference sequence). Trimming removed 0 bases at V and 4 bases at J, with 12 bases between. The CDR3 is 15 residues long.

This clonotype showed up many times. The chain employs TRBV4-1 and TRBJ2-3; 9 positions match TRBD2. Trimming cost V 4 bases and J 6 bases; bases outside gene matches: 8. The CDR3 covers 15 residues. CDR1 is MGHRA and CDR2 is YSYEKL in the germline V gene. The CDR3 spells CASSRVAGVGDTQYF. Written as DNA, the CDR3 is TGCGCCAGCAGCCGGGTAGCGGGGGTGGGCGATACGCAGTATTTT.

This clonotype was found many times. This chain joins TRBV5-4 and TRBJ2-3; 9 nucleotides agree with TRBD1. Germline CDR1 SGHNT, CDR2 YYREEE (reference sequence). V lost 3 bases and J lost 4; bases outside the gene matches: 6. The CDR3 spans 15 residues. CDR3 sequence (DNA): TGTGCCAGCAGCTCACAGGGGGCGGACCCAGATACGCAGTATTTT. This codes for CASSSQGADPDTQYF.

This clonotype was counted many times. The chain recombines TRBV7-9 with TRBJ2-2; TRBD1 is a possible D gene (5 bases). Germline-derived CDR1 and CDR2 are SEHNR and FQNEAQ (reference sequence). This CDR3 contains 15 residues. V was shortened by 2 bases and J by 1 base, with 8 bases between the two germline ends. This chain's CDR3 is CASSLNRMNTGELFF. CDR3 sequence (DNA): TGTGCCAGCAGCTTAAACAGGATGAACACCGGGGAGCTGTTTTTT.

This clonotype was seen only a few times. The chain recombines TRBV6-5 with TRBJ2-1; D gene unclear. V dropped 0 bases and J dropped 7 bases, with 13 bases sitting between them. The CDR3 length is 15 residues. Germline CDR1 is MNHEY and CDR2 is SVGAGI. The CDR3 DNA sequence: TGTGCCAGCAGTTACTCCGGCGCATTTCGGAATGAGCAGTTCTTC. Translation: CASSYSGAFRNEQFF.

The J gene is TRBJ1-6, the V gene TRBV7-6; D not resolved. This CDR3 region has 12 residues. The ends were cut back, 5 bases at V and 13 bases at J, with 12 bases in the middle. The germline V gene encodes CDR1 SGHVS and CDR2 FNYEAQ. CDR3 region: CASSPGGWPLHF. The DNA for the CDR3 is TGTGCCAGCAGCCCGGGAGGGTGGCCCCTCCACTTT.

V gene TRBV4-2 combines with J gene TRBJ2-3; the D is unclear. Germline CDR1 reads LGHNA; CDR2 reads YNFKEQ. V lost 0 bases to trimming and J lost 6 bases, with 13 bases between them. This CDR3 is 15 amino acids long. CDR3 coding DNA: TGTGCCAGCAGCCAAGAGGACCTAGAGTCCGATACGCAGTATTTT. Its protein is CASSQEDLESDTQYF.

The V call is TRBV5-4, the J call TRBJ1-1; D unclear. V was shortened by 0 bases and J by 1 base, with 7 bases between the two germline ends. Germline V gene data show CDR1 as SGHNT and CDR2 as YYREEE (reference sequence). The CDR3 is made up of 14 amino acids. CDR3 in DNA: TGTGCCAGCAGCTTGGGTCAGCCGAACACTGAAGCTTTCTTT. It encodes CASSLGQPNTEAFF. Supplemented by reference TRBV5-4 and TRBJ1-1, the full variable domain reads ETGVTQSPTHLIKTRGQQVTLRCSSQSGHNTVSWYQQALGQGPQFIFQYYREEENGRGNFPPRFSGLQFPNYSSELNVNALELDDSALYLCASSLGQPNTEAFFGQGTRLTVV.

Note on this clonotype: This may be a read error: a much more frequent sequence differs by one nucleotide. The rearrangement joins TRBV5-6 to TRBJ1-5; no clear D. Germline values: CDR1 SGHDT, CDR2 YYEEEE. The CDR3 consists of 13 residues. V lost 3 bases, J lost 0 bases, and 4 bases lay in between. The CDR3 nucleotides are TGTGCCAGCAGCTGGAGTAGCAATCAGCCCCAGCATTTT. Amino acids: CASSWSSNQPQHF.

The sample holds many counts of this clonotype. The chain couples TRBV12-3 or TRBV12-4 to TRBJ1-1; D call uncertain. V was clipped by 1 base and J by 1 base, with 4 bases between them. CDR3 size: 13 residues. The CDR3 loop reads CASSLGPNTEAFF. The DNA for the CDR3 is TGTGCCAGCAGTTTAGGACCGAACACTGAAGCTTTCTTT.

Many counts were recorded for this clonotype. The chain couples TRBV4-1 to TRBJ2-3, with D perhaps given as TRBD1 or TRBD2 (7 bases each). Germline CDR1 reads MGHRA; CDR2 reads YSYEKL. The ends were cut back, 5 bases at V and 4 bases at J, with 19 bases in the middle. This CDR3 is built from 16 residues. For the CDR3, the DNA is TGCGCCAGCAGCAGCACCGCCAGGGGGAGGGCAGATACGCAGTATTTT. This sequence encodes CASSSTARGRADTQYF.

In this sample, this clonotype turned up many times. V usage is TRBV27 and J usage is TRBJ2-1; D assignment may be TRBD1 or TRBD2 (5 bases each). CDR3 size: 14 residues. V was pared by 7 bases and J by 2 bases, with 12 bases between. CDR1 is MNHEY, CDR2 SMNVEV, per germline (reference sequence). The CDR3 loop is CASNWGNAYNEQFF. The CDR3 bases are TGTGCCAGCAATTGGGGGAATGCCTACAATGAGCAGTTCTTC.

This clonotype was picked up many times. DNA for the CDR3: TGCGCCAGCAGAGTCGGCCCCGGGCGGGACACTGAAGCTTTCTTT. Translation: CASRVGPGRDTEAFF. The chain recombines TRBV4-1 with TRBJ1-1; D unresolved. The CDR3 has 15 amino acids. Germline V gene lookup returns CDR1 MGHRA and CDR2 YSYEKL. Trimming shortened V by 6 bases and J by 3 bases, and 17 bases separated the two germline ends.